A single sample gave rise to the 18 T cell receptor beta chains below, sequenced in a study of CD8+ T cells in alopecia areata. Reverse transcription of extracted RNA yielded cDNA, which provided the sequencing template. Profiling relied on immunoSEQ multiplex PCR, and the TCRdb table lists in-frame clones only, not all of them. Here the sample spans around 60,000 clones, about 40% being singletons. Sequencing used NKG2D-low CD8+ T cells sorted from blood. These receptors originate from a human donor with alopecia areata.

V is TRBV9 and J is TRBJ2-2; D remains ambiguous. CDR1 is SGDLS, CDR2 YYNGEE, per germline. The CDR3 loop spans 12 amino acids. V was cut by 1 base and J by 11 bases, with 9 bases left in between. CDR3 coding DNA: TGTGCCAGCAGCGTATCCGGCGGAGAGCTGTTTTTT. The encoded protein is CASSVSGGELFF.

The rearrangement joins TRBV4-3 to TRBJ2-1; D assignment may be TRBD1 or TRBD2 (5 bases each). The CDR3 loop spans 17 amino acids. Germline V lookup: CDR1 LGHNA, CDR2 YSLEER. The V gene lost 4 bases and the J gene lost 4 bases, with 20 bases spanning the gap. The CDR3 spells CASSLKGGTGRYNEQFF. CDR3 bases: TGCGCCAGCAGCCTAAAGGGTGGAACGGGACGGTACAATGAGCAGTTCTTC.

V usage is TRBV25-1 and J usage is TRBJ2-3; D perhaps matches TRBD1 (6 bases). The ends were cut back, 4 bases at V and 4 bases at J, with 12 bases in the middle. CDR1 and CDR2 (germline): MGHDK, SYGVNS. The CDR3 loop spans 14 amino acids. CDR3 coding DNA: TGTGCCAGCAGTGTAGGGGCAGGGGCAGATACGCAGTATTTT. Its translation: CASSVGAGADTQYF.

The CDR3 spells CASSYSRQGRNGYTF. Here the CDR3 DNA reads TGTGCCAGCAGTTACTCGCGACAGGGCAGGAATGGCTACACCTTC. V and J are TRBV6-5 and TRBJ1-2; TRBD1 matches 7 bases. V lost 0 bases and J lost 6; bases outside the gene matches: 7. Germline V gene lookup returns CDR1 MNHEY and CDR2 SVGAGI. The CDR3 is 15 amino acids.

This clone came up a few times. V gene TRBV9 combines with J gene TRBJ1-2, with TRBD1 as a possible D gene (6 bases). CDR1 SGDLS and CDR2 YYNGEE come from the germline V gene. CDR3 length: 16 amino acids. Trimming took off 3 bases at V and 2 bases at J, with 17 bases between the two ends. The CDR3 loop is CASSAHRTVKNYGYTF. CDR3 nucleotide sequence: TGTGCCAGCAGCGCCCACAGGACAGTGAAGAACTATGGCTACACCTTC.

The CDR3: CASSGRDSDYEQYF. The CDR3 coding sequence is TGTGCCAGCAGCGGCCGGGACTCCGACTACGAGCAGTACTTC. The genes are TRBV9 and TRBJ2-7; D is perhaps TRBD2 (6 bases). Trimming removed 3 bases from V and 3 bases from J, with 13 bases in between. The CDR3 loop spans 14 amino acids. Germline V gives CDR1 SGDLS, CDR2 YYNGEE. The entire variable domain, with the rest obtained from reference TRBV9 and TRBJ2-7, is as follows: DSGVTQTPKHLITATGQRVTLRCSPRSGDLSVYWYQQSLDQGLQFLIQYYNGEERAKGNILERFSAQQFPDLHSELNLSSLELGDSALYFCASSGRDSDYEQYFGPGTRLTVT.

The chain links TRBV13 to TRBJ1-1, with 7 bases identical to TRBD1. The CDR3 spans 13 residues. Germline assignment: CDR1 PRHDT and CDR2 FYEKMQ (reference sequence). The trim removed 5 bases at V and 10 bases at J, leaving 10 bases unmatched. CDR3 coding DNA: TGTGCCAGCAGCCAGGGGGGAGGGGAACCAGCTTTCTTT. Protein: CASSQGGGEPAFF.

The rearrangement links TRBV7-9 to TRBJ2-7, with D uncertain. Trimming shortened V by 5 bases and J by 3 bases, and 11 bases separated the two germline ends. The CDR3 is 13 residues long. CDR1 and CDR2 (germline): SEHNR, FQNEAQ (reference sequence). CDR3 loop: CASSPSASYEQYF. Here the CDR3 DNA reads TGTGCCAGCAGCCCCTCCGCAAGCTACGAGCAGTACTTC.

Only a few counts were recorded for this clone. This rearrangement joins TRBV7-9 to TRBJ2-3; no clear D gene. This CDR3 is 12 amino acids long. Germline V gives CDR1 SEHNR, CDR2 FQNEAQ (reference sequence). V gave up 2 bases and J gave up 4 bases, with 4 bases separating them. The CDR3 coding sequence is TGTGCCAGCAGCTTAACCCCAGATACGCAGTATTTT. This sequence encodes CASSLTPDTQYF.

This chain joins TRBV2 and TRBJ1-4; D possibly corresponds to TRBD1 (5 bases). V dropped 10 bases and J dropped 8 bases, with 20 bases sitting between them. The CDR3 runs to 14 residues. Germline lookup yields CDR1 SNHLY and CDR2 FYNNEI. This CDR3 reads CAISSRRGREKLFF. DNA for the CDR3: TGTGCCATCTCCTCCCGACGGGGCCGGGAAAAACTGTTTTTT.

The chain recombines TRBV27 with TRBJ2-1; 8 bases map to TRBD1. Germline V lookup: CDR1 MNHEY, CDR2 SMNVEV (reference sequence). After removal of 7 bases from V and 6 bases from J, the junction contained 11 bases not matched to a gene. The CDR3 sequence is 15 residues long. CDR3 in DNA: TGTGCCAGCACCTCCGACAGGGGTCAGGGCAATGAGCAGTTCTTC. This gives the protein CASTSDRGQGNEQFF.

This chain uses TRBV5-1 with TRBJ2-3; no definite D call. CDR1 and CDR2 from the germline V gene are SGHRS and YFSETQ. V lost 0 bases, J lost 0 bases, and 8 bases lay in between. This CDR3 contains 15 residues. For the CDR3, the DNA is TGCGCCAGCAGCTTGGGCGTGGCAAGCACAGATACGCAGTATTTT. It specifies CASSLGVASTDTQYF.

This clone was seen a few times. The rearrangement links TRBV28 to TRBJ1-1, with 8 bases fitting TRBD1. J was trimmed by 1 base and V by 6 bases; bases with no gene match: 7. CDR1 is MDHEN and CDR2 is SYDVKM in the germline V gene. The CDR3 spans 15 residues. CDR3 in DNA: TGTGCCAGCAGGGCCAAACAGGGGGGGAACACTGAAGCTTTCTTT. Its protein is CASRAKQGGNTEAFF.

The genes are TRBV30 and TRBJ2-1, with D maybe TRBD2 (7 bases). CDR3 length: 13 amino acids. The V gene's germline CDR1 is GTSNPN and CDR2 SVGIG (reference sequence). V was shortened by 0 bases and J by 9 bases, with 12 bases between the two germline ends. The CDR3 region has the DNA TGTGCCTGGAGTGTACAGGGAGGGTCTGAGCAGTTCTTC. Amino acid sequence: CAWSVQGGSEQFF.

V usage is TRBV2 and J usage is TRBJ2-2; 7 nucleotides align to TRBD2. In germline, CDR1 is SNHLY, CDR2 FYNNEI. J lost 5 bases, V lost 3 bases, and 9 bases had no gene match. The CDR3 sequence is 16 residues long. CDR3 amino acids: CASSDGPGGLTGELFF. The CDR3 DNA is TGTGCCAGCAGTGACGGGCCGGGAGGTCTGACCGGGGAGCTGTTTTTT.

The genes are TRBV7-3 and TRBJ2-6; no firm D call. The CDR3 consists of 13 residues. Trimming removed 2 bases from V and 3 bases from J, with 2 bases in between. Germline CDR1 and CDR2: SGHTA and FQGTGA. The CDR3 region has the DNA TGTGCCAGCAGCTTAGGTGGGGCCAACGTCCTGACTTTC. The encoded protein is CASSLGGANVLTF.

For the CDR3, the DNA is TGTGCCAGCAGTCCGATAGCGGGGGCCCTACAAGAGACCCAGTACTTC. Encoded protein: CASSPIAGALQETQYF. The V and J genes are TRBV27 and TRBJ2-5, with TRBD2 identical over 9 bases. The CDR3 covers 16 residues. Unmatched junction bases numbered 9, after V lost 5 bases and J lost 2 bases. Germline assignment: CDR1 MNHEY and CDR2 SMNVEV (reference sequence).

The chain links TRBV4-1 to TRBJ2-1; 8 bases are a match to TRBD2. CDR1 is MGHRA, CDR2 YSYEKL, per germline. This CDR3 has 17 residues. The J segment lost 4 bases and the V segment lost 0 bases, leaving 8 bases of the junction unmatched. Written as DNA, the CDR3 is TGCGCCAGCAGCCAAGATGCTGCGGGAGGAATTTACAATGAGCAGTTCTTC. Amino acid sequence: CASSQDAAGGIYNEQFF.